This T cell receptor (beta chain) was recorded in a study of OX40 agonist ivuxolimab in advanced cancers. Clones were sequenced by immunoSEQ multiplex PCR, and TCRdb holds only the in-frame ones, with some missing. The sample consists of about 71,000 clones, under 85% of them appearing once. The CDR3 covers 16 residues. Germline V gives CDR1 ENHRY, CDR2 SYGVKD. With 2 bases clipped from V and 11 bases from J, the junction kept 15 bases outside the gene matches. The sample here was CD4+ or CD8+ T cells sorted from blood, taken in a trial of the OX40 agonist ivuxolimab. The sequence came from an adult with an advanced solid tumor such as melanoma, head and neck, liver or kidney cancer. The V gene is TRBV10-3, the J gene TRBJ2-1; 7 positions match TRBD1. The CDR3 loop reads CAISEPTPGTDNKQFF. DNA for the CDR3: TGTGCCATCAGTGAGCCCACCCCCGGGACAGATAACAAGCAGTTCTTC.